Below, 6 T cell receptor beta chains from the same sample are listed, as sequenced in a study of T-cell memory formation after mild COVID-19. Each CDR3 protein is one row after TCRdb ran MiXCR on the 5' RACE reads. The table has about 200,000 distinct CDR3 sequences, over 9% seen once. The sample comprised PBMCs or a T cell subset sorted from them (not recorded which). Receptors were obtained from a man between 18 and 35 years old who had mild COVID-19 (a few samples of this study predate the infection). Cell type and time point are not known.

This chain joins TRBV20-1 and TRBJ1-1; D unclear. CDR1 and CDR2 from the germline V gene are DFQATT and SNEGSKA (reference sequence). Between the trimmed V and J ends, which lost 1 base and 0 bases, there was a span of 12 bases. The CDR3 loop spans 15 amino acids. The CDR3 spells CSARVVTGMNTEAFF. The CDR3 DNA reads TGCAGTGCTAGAGTAGTCACCGGGATGAACACTGAAGCTTTCTTT.

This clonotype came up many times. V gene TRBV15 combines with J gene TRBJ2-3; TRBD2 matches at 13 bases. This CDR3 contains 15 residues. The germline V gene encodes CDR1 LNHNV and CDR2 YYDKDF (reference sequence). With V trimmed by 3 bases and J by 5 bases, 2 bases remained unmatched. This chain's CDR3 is CATSSGLAGVDTQYF. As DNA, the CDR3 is TGTGCCACCAGCAGCGGACTAGCGGGGGTAGATACGCAGTATTTT.

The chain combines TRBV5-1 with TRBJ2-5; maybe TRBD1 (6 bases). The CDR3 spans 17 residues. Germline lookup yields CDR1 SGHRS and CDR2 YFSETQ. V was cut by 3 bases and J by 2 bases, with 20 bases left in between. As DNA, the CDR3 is TGCGCCAGCAGCTCCGGGACACTTCAGACCATACAAGAGACCCAGTACTTC. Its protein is CASSSGTLQTIQETQYF. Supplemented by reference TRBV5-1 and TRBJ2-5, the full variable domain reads KAGVTQTPRYLIKTRGQQVTLSCSPISGHRSVSWYQQTPGQGLQFLFEYFSETQRNKGNFPGRFSGRQFSNSRSEMNVSTLELGDSALYLCASSSGTLQTIQETQYFGPGTRLLVL.

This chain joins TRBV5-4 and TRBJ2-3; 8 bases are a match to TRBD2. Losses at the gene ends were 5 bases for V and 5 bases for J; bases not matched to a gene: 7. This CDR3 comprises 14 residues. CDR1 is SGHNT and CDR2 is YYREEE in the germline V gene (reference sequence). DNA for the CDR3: TGTGCCAGCAGTTCAGCGGGGGCCGGAGATACGCAGTATTTT. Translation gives CASSSAGAGDTQYF.

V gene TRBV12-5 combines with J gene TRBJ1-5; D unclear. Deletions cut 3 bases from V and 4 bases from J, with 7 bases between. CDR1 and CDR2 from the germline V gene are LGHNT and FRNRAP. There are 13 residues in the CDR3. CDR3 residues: CASGFLRNQPQHF. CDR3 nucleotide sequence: TGTGCTAGTGGTTTTCTCCGTAATCAGCCCCAGCATTTT.

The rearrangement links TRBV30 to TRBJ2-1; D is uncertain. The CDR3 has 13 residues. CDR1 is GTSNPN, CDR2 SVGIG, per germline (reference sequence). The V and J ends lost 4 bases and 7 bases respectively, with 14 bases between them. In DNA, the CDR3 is TGTGCCTGGACACGGAATATTCAAAATGAGCAGTTCTTC. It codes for CAWTRNIQNEQFF.